These 29 T cell receptor beta chains came from one sample sequenced in a study of T cells in Graves' hyperthyroidism and ophthalmopathy. The TCR beta CDR3 regions underwent amplification using RNA transcripts as the source. A first-round RT-PCR of the TCR CDR3 used the HTBI primer set. TCRdb reprocessed the multiplex PCR reads with MiXCR, giving one entry per CDR3 protein. Of 550,000 to 800,000 distinct CDR3 sequences in the sample, 16% are singletons; the top ten hold around 8%. Sequencing was carried out using blood. Receptor source: a man between 18 and 35 years old with Graves' hyperthyroidism.

This rearrangement joins TRBV24-1 to TRBJ2-1, with a possible D match to TRBD2 (5 bases). V gave up 4 bases and J gave up 6 bases, with 15 bases separating them. The CDR3 extends over 15 amino acids. Germline V lookup: CDR1 KGHDR, CDR2 SFDVKD. For the CDR3, the DNA is TGTGCCACCAGTGAAGGCCTAGCCAAAGCCAATGAGCAGTTCTTC. Encoded protein: CATSEGLAKANEQFF.

In this sample, this clonotype turned up many times. The rearrangement joins TRBV5-1 to TRBJ2-4; D is undetermined. CDR1 and CDR2 from the germline V gene are SGHRS and YFSETQ. CDR3 size: 14 residues. The V end was cut by 1 base, the J end by 2 bases, with 7 bases between. As DNA, the CDR3 is TGCGCCAGCAGCTTGTCCCAGACCAAAAACATTCAGTACTTC. Translated, it gives CASSLSQTKNIQYF. Full variable domain (rest looked up from reference TRBV5-1 and TRBJ2-4): KAGVTQTPRYLIKTRGQQVTLSCSPISGHRSVSWYQQTPGQGLQFLFEYFSETQRNKGNFPGRFSGRQFSNSRSEMNVSTLELGDSALYLCASSLSQTKNIQYFGAGTRLSVL.

CDR3 residues: CSALGTSQETQYF. The CDR3 DNA reads TGCAGCGCCCTAGGGACTTCACAAGAGACCCAGTACTTC. The chain joins TRBV29-1 to TRBJ2-5; possibly TRBD2 for D (6 bases). V was shortened by 7 bases and J by 2 bases, with 14 bases between the two germline ends. CDR1 is SQVTM and CDR2 is ANQGSEA in the germline V gene. There are 13 residues in the CDR3.

This clonotype appeared many times. The chain carries TRBV29-1 and TRBJ1-1; TRBD1 is a possible D gene (6 bases). Germline values: CDR1 SQVTM, CDR2 ANQGSEA. The CDR3 length is 10 residues. V lost 5 bases to trimming and J lost 6 bases, with 7 bases between them. The CDR3 protein is CSVQGPEAFF. DNA of the CDR3: TGCAGCGTTCAGGGGCCTGAAGCTTTCTTT.

Only a few counts were recorded for this clonotype. The chain uses TRBV30 and TRBJ2-4; TRBD1 might be the D (5 bases). The germline V gene has CDR1 GTSNPN and CDR2 SVGIG (reference sequence). The CDR3 contains 16 residues. Trimming cost V 8 bases and J 1 base, with 21 bases left between them. CDR3 sequence (DNA): TGTGCCGGACAAGGGTTTGCGGACAATGCCAAAAACATTCAGTACTTC. This gives the protein CAGQGFADNAKNIQYF.

Ten or more counts support this clonotype. This chain connects TRBV29-1 to TRBJ2-1, with D maybe TRBD2 (6 bases). Germline V CDR1 and CDR2: SQVTM, ANQGSEA. CDR3 size: 17 residues. V shed 4 bases and J shed 1 base, with 20 bases lying between them. CDR3 in amino acids: CSVAIAREAISYNEQFF. CDR3 nucleotide sequence: TGCAGCGTTGCGATTGCGAGGGAGGCCATATCCTACAATGAGCAGTTCTTC.

The chain is built from TRBV7-3 and TRBJ2-3, with TRBD2 matching over 10 bases. Germline lookup yields CDR1 SGHTA and CDR2 FQGTGA. The J segment lost 1 base and the V segment lost 4 bases, leaving 5 bases of the junction unmatched. The CDR3 sequence is 16 residues long. CDR3 nucleotides: TGTGCCAGCAGCTCCCTAGCGGGAGAGTGCACAGATACGCAGTATTTT. This codes for CASSSLAGECTDTQYF.

The rearrangement joins TRBV7-3 to TRBJ1-2; D is ambiguous. The CDR3 contains 13 residues. V shed 5 bases and J shed 0 bases, with 7 bases lying between them. Germline CDR1 and CDR2: SGHTA and FQGTGA. The CDR3 DNA follows: TGTGCCAGCAGCAGAGGGTCTAACTATGGCTACACCTTC. Protein sequence: CASSRGSNYGYTF.

This clonotype was detected many times. This chain uses TRBV6-1 with TRBJ2-5, with D unresolved. V shed 5 bases and J shed 2 bases, with 12 bases lying between them. Germline assignment: CDR1 MNHNS and CDR2 SASEGT. This CDR3 is 14 amino acids long. The CDR3 DNA follows: TGTGCCAGCAGTCCAGGAGCCCTGCAAGAGACCCAGTACTTC. Its translation: CASSPGALQETQYF.

In its sample, this clonotype was seen many times. V is TRBV7-9 and J is TRBJ2-5; TRBD2 matches at 8 bases. Germline CDR1 is SEHNR and CDR2 is FQNEAQ (reference sequence). The CDR3 length is 14 residues. V lost 5 bases, J lost 4 bases, and 6 bases stayed unmatched. The chain's CDR3 is CASSQTRGGETQYF. In DNA form, the CDR3 reads TGTGCCAGCAGCCAGACTCGGGGGGGAGAGACCCAGTACTTC.

CDR3 residues: CASSQDFGQGVADEQYF. CDR3 bases: TGTGCCAGCAGCCAAGACTTTGGGCAGGGGGTCGCGGACGAGCAGTACTTC. The V call is TRBV3-1, the J call TRBJ2-7; 7 positions match TRBD1. The CDR3 has 17 amino acids. Losses at the gene ends were 0 bases for V and 5 bases for J; bases not matched to a gene: 13. CDR1 and CDR2 from the germline V gene are LGHDT and YNNKEL (reference sequence).

This chain links TRBV25-1 with TRBJ1-3; D call uncertain. The CDR3 contains 16 residues. CDR1 is MGHDK, CDR2 SYGVNS, per germline. Trimming removed 3 bases at V and 0 bases at J, with 12 bases between. Written as DNA, the CDR3 is TGTGCCAGCAGTGAGATCGGACGGGGCTCTGGAAACACCATATATTTT. It codes for CASSEIGRGSGNTIYF.

This clonotype has ten or more counts. The chain links TRBV12-5 to TRBJ2-7; 7 bases line up with TRBD2. The V and J ends lost 11 bases and 4 bases, in that order; junction bases with no gene match: 11. CDR3 length equals 13 residues. Germline loops: CDR1 LGHNT, CDR2 FRNRAP. The CDR3, as DNA: TGTGCTCCCGCGGGGGTCCCGATTTACGAGCAGTACTTC. Protein product: CAPAGVPIYEQYF.

The V call is TRBV18, the J call TRBJ2-7; 12 bases fit TRBD1. Trimming took 3 bases from V and 5 from J; bases not matched to a gene: 5. CDR1 KGHSH and CDR2 LQKENI come from the germline V gene. The CDR3 has 15 amino acids. CDR3 sequence reads: CASSPGQGAMNEQYF. In nucleotides, the CDR3 is TGTGCCAGCTCACCGGGACAGGGGGCCATGAACGAGCAGTACTTC.

The table lists this clonotype with many counts. This chain connects TRBV2 to TRBJ2-7; TRBD1 aligns across 7 bases. Germline assignment: CDR1 SNHLY and CDR2 FYNNEI. The CDR3 loop spans 15 amino acids. V dropped 2 bases and J dropped 2; count of bases not matched to a gene: 6. The DNA of the CDR3 is TGTGCCAGCAGTGAAATCGGGACAGCAACCTACGAGCAGTACTTC. This codes for CASSEIGTATYEQYF.

Only a few counts were recorded for this clonotype. This clone may be a read error of a much larger clone one base away. The CDR3 end shows no conserved phenylalanine or tryptophan, and so a read error is likely. The chain combines TRBV28 with TRBJ2-7; unclear D gene. The V gene lost 7 bases and the J gene lost 2 bases, with 6 bases spanning the gap. The CDR3 loop spans 11 amino acids. The V gene's germline CDR1 is MDHEN and CDR2 SYDVKM. CDR3 sequence: CASMSTYEQYL. CDR3 nucleotide sequence: TGTGCCAGCATGTCAACCTACGAGCAGTACCTC.

In its sample, this clonotype was seen many times. J is TRBJ2-4 and V is TRBV28; 7 bases are a match to TRBD1. Trimming at V came to 5 bases and at J to 0 bases, leaving 4 bases not matched to a gene. The germline gives CDR1 MDHEN, CDR2 SYDVKM. The CDR3 consists of 15 residues. This CDR3 is CASSVDRLAKNIQYF. CDR3 coding DNA: TGTGCCAGCAGTGTGGACAGGCTAGCCAAAAACATTCAGTACTTC.

The J gene is TRBJ1-5, the V gene TRBV7-2, with TRBD1 matching 7 bases. CDR1 is SGHTA, CDR2 FQGNSA, per germline. The CDR3 is made up of 15 amino acids. V trimming: 5 bases; J trimming: 6 bases; junction bases outside the gene matches: 10. CDR3 in amino acids: CASSLWTGYSQPQHF. The CDR3 region has the DNA TGTGCCAGCAGCCTCTGGACAGGTTATTCTCAGCCCCAGCATTTT.

The chain combines TRBV18 with TRBJ2-2; 7 nucleotides line up with TRBD2. CDR3 length equals 15 residues. Germline V gene sequence: CDR1 KGHSH, CDR2 LQKENI. The J segment lost 1 base and the V segment lost 3 bases, leaving 2 bases of the junction unmatched. The CDR3 bases are TGTGCCAGCTCACCCGCTAGCGGGAACACCGGGGAGCTGTTTTTT. This gives the protein CASSPASGNTGELFF.

As concerns this clonotype: With a much larger clone just one base away, this may be a read error. The gene calls are TRBV7-3 and TRBJ2-3; 10 bases agree with TRBD1. Losses at the gene ends were 8 bases for V and 2 bases for J; bases not matched to a gene: 7. Per the germline V gene, CDR1 is SGHTA and CDR2 is FQGTGA. The CDR3 loop spans 15 amino acids. This chain's CDR3 is CASSRQGAPTDTQYF. The CDR3 bases are TGTGCCAGCTCCCGACAGGGGGCTCCCACAGATACGCAGTATTTT.

The chain couples TRBV9 to TRBJ2-7, with D possibly being TRBD2 (5 bases). The germline V and J ends were trimmed by 4 bases and 3 bases, with 14 bases remaining between them. CDR1 SGDLS and CDR2 YYNGEE come from the germline V gene. CDR3 length: 14 amino acids. In DNA form, the CDR3 reads TGTGCCAGCAGCAAGGGAGATGAAGGCTACGAGCAGTACTTC. Residues: CASSKGDEGYEQYF.

This clonotype was detected many times. Here the CDR3 reads CASSLESYNEQFF. The CDR3 coding sequence is TGTGCCAGCAGCTTAGAGTCATACAATGAGCAGTTCTTC. The V and J genes are TRBV7-2 and TRBJ2-1; D unclear. The CDR3 contains 13 residues. Germline V gene sequence: CDR1 SGHTA, CDR2 FQGNSA. Trimming stripped 1 base from V and 4 bases from J, with 5 bases between.

This clonotype was counted many times. V is TRBV20-1 and J is TRBJ2-2; D is uncertain. The V gene's germline CDR1 is DFQATT and CDR2 SNEGSKA (reference sequence). V lost 0 bases and J lost 7, with 6 bases in between. This CDR3 has 12 amino acids. The CDR3, as DNA: TGCAGTGCTAGAGATCGGAGCGGGGAGCTGTTTTTT. As protein: CSARDRSGELFF.

This clonotype was counted at least ten times. The chain carries TRBV12-3 or TRBV12-4 and TRBJ2-3; D unclear. The CDR3 is 14 amino acids. Between the trimmed V and J ends, which lost 6 bases and 2 bases, there was a span of 12 bases. The chain's CDR3 is CASSPDGITDTQYF. DNA for the CDR3: TGTGCCAGCAGCCCGGACGGTATCACAGATACGCAGTATTTT.

About this clonotype: A much more abundant neighbour one base away suggests this may be a read error. The chain has TRBV11-3 and TRBJ2-3; TRBD2 aligns across 12 bases. The trim removed 5 bases at V and 1 base at J, leaving 13 bases unmatched. The CDR3 is made up of 19 amino acids. Germline V gene lookup returns CDR1 SGHNT and CDR2 YENEEA. Here the CDR3 reads CASSLTGLAGLRGTDTQYF. CDR3 coding DNA: TGTGCCAGCAGCCTTACGGGACTAGCGGGCCTCAGGGGCACAGATACGCAGTATTTT.

This rearrangement joins TRBV11-2 to TRBJ2-2, with 7 bases matching TRBD2. Germline CDR1 reads SGHAT; CDR2 reads FQNNGV. This CDR3 comprises 15 residues. Trimming removed 3 bases from V and 4 bases from J; junction bases left unmatched: 5. CDR3 loop: CASSFPSGRTGELFF. The CDR3 DNA sequence: TGTGCCAGCAGCTTTCCTAGCGGACGCACCGGGGAGCTGTTTTTT.

This clonotype was picked up many times. The chain combines TRBV28 with TRBJ1-1; no reliable D call. The CDR3 is made up of 12 amino acids. Trimming took off 3 bases at V and 5 bases at J, with 7 bases between the two ends. Germline V lookup: CDR1 MDHEN, CDR2 SYDVKM. CDR3 amino acids: CASSLPTTEAFF. CDR3 DNA sequence: TGTGCCAGCAGTTTGCCGACGACTGAAGCTTTCTTT.

There are many counts of this clonotype. V is TRBV15 and J is TRBJ2-1; 8 bases map to TRBD1. CDR1 is LNHNV, CDR2 YYDKDF, per germline (reference sequence). J lost 3 bases, V lost 0 bases, and 4 bases had no gene match. CDR3 length: 16 residues. The DNA of the CDR3 is TGTGCCACCAGCAGAGAGGACAGGGCAGACTACAATGAGCAGTTCTTC. The encoded protein is CATSREDRADYNEQFF. Full variable domain (rest looked up from reference TRBV15 and TRBJ2-1): DAMVIQNPRYQVTQFGKPVTLSCSQTLNHNVMYWYQQKSSQAPKLLFHYYDKDFNNEADTPDNFQSRRPNTSFCFLDIRSPGLGDTAMYLCATSREDRADYNEQFFGPGTRLTVL.

The chain carries TRBV20-1 and TRBJ2-3; 11 nucleotides agree with TRBD2. V dropped 6 bases and J dropped 2; count of bases not matched to a gene: 13. CDR1 is DFQATT and CDR2 is SNEGSKA in the germline V gene (reference sequence). This CDR3 spans 17 amino acids. The DNA of the CDR3 is TGCAGTGCCCTTGAACAAGTAGCGGGAGGGCACACAGATACGCAGTATTTT. Translation: CSALEQVAGGHTDTQYF.